This record looks at one T cell receptor beta chain sequence and its context. The TCR beta CDR3 regions underwent amplification using RNA transcripts as the source. HTBI primers drove first-round RT-PCR of the TCR CDR3. Each CDR3 protein gets one entry after TCRdb re-called the multiplex PCR reads with MiXCR. The table has 500,000 to 650,000 distinct CDR3 sequences, 35% to 50% seen once. The sample is drawn from a study of T cells in Graves' hyperthyroidism and ophthalmopathy. The CDR3 totals 13 residues. Trimming took off 7 bases at V and 4 bases at J, with 10 bases between the two ends. Germline-derived CDR1 and CDR2 are SGHTA and FQGTGA.

The J gene is TRBJ2-2, the V gene TRBV7-3, with D unclear. The sequenced material came from peripheral blood or thyroid tissue (not recorded which). The receptor was isolated from an adult woman with Graves' disease, either hyperthyroidism or ophthalmopathy (not recorded which). The CDR3 spells CASMGSSTGELFF. The CDR3, as DNA: TGTGCCAGCATGGGGTCTAGCACCGGGGAGCTGTTTTTT.